The 20 T cell receptor beta chains below come from one sample, sequenced in a study of cytomegalovirus exposure and HLA in healthy donors (dated by TCRdb to 2015 to 2018). Libraries were made using the immunoSEQ multiplex PCR assay. For the multiplex PCR, a mixture combining 60 forward primers for TCR Vbeta segments and 13 reverse primers for TCR Jbeta segments was used. TCRdb stores this immuneACCESS table with in-frame sequences only. Part of the clones is absent; in the studies checked, under half of the shortfall reflects unresolved V genes, and no reason is known for the rest. Within this sample are tens of thousands of clones, with around 70% of them counted one time only. The ten largest clonotypes hold about 16% of the sample. Sequences were obtained from PBMCs. Source of these receptors: a woman between 50 and 59 years old in good health and CMV-seropositive.

The chain couples TRBV5-1 to TRBJ2-7; TRBD2 matches at 12 bases. Trimming removed 0 bases from V and 6 bases from J; junction bases left unmatched: 1. The V gene's germline CDR1 is SGHRS and CDR2 YFSETQ. CDR3 length: 14 amino acids. CDR3 in DNA: TGCGCCAGCAGCTTGGGGACTAGCGGGACCGAGCAGTACTTC. It yields the protein CASSLGTSGTEQYF.

This clone was counted between two and nine times. This chain uses TRBV4-1 with TRBJ2-7, with TRBD1 as a possible D gene (5 bases). Trimming took off 3 bases at V and 2 bases at J, with 11 bases between the two ends. The CDR3 covers 14 residues. Germline CDR1 MGHRA, CDR2 YSYEKL. CDR3 sequence reads: CASSQRQMPYEQYF. CDR3 bases: TGCGCCAGCAGCCAGCGACAGATGCCCTACGAGCAGTACTTC.

The V gene is TRBV28, the J gene TRBJ1-5; 7 bases map to TRBD1. This CDR3 contains 16 residues. Germline V gives CDR1 MDHEN, CDR2 SYDVKM. V trimming: 6 bases; J trimming: 7 bases; junction bases outside the gene matches: 15. For the CDR3, the DNA is TGTGCCAGCAGCTCTCCAGGGGGGTTCTCCAGGCAGCCCCAGCATTTT. Translation gives CASSSPGGFSRQPQHF.

The chain has TRBV19 and TRBJ1-2, with TRBD1 identical over 7 bases. V was clipped by 4 bases and J by 4 bases; unmatched bases: 3. Germline values: CDR1 LNHDA, CDR2 SQIVND (reference sequence). The CDR3 extends over 13 amino acids. The DNA for the CDR3 is TGTGCCAGTAGTAGACAGGGCGGCTATGGCTACACCTTC. It specifies CASSRQGGYGYTF.

The chain carries TRBV27 and TRBJ2-7; 9 bases are shared with TRBD2. V shed 2 bases and J 6 bases; nucleotides not matched to a gene: 2. CDR1 is MNHEY, CDR2 SMNVEV, per germline (reference sequence). The CDR3 contains 13 residues. CDR3 coding DNA: TGTGCCAGCAGTTTAAGCGGGAGGCGCGAGCAGTACTTC. It translates to CASSLSGRREQYF.

The chain recombines TRBV14 with TRBJ1-3, with D perhaps TRBD1 (5 bases). Germline assignment: CDR1 SGHDN and CDR2 FVKESK. V shed 4 bases and J shed 3 bases, with 10 bases lying between them. The CDR3 has 14 residues. This chain's CDR3 is CASSLDRLGNTIYF. The CDR3 DNA reads as TGTGCCAGCAGCCTAGACAGACTTGGAAACACCATATATTTT.

This clone showed up just a few times. This chain links TRBV19 with TRBJ2-7; 12 nucleotides align to TRBD1. Germline assignment: CDR1 LNHDA and CDR2 SQIVND (reference sequence). Germline trimming cut 3 bases from V and 5 bases from J; bases unmatched to any gene: 8. This CDR3 region has 16 residues. CDR3 loop: CASSIGTGGRTDEQYF. DNA for the CDR3: TGTGCCAGTAGTATTGGGACAGGGGGCAGGACGGACGAGCAGTACTTC.

This sequence joins TRBV9 and TRBJ2-1; D gene ambiguous. The CDR3 consists of 14 residues. The V end lost 0 bases, the J end lost 0 bases, and 4 bases lay between the germline ends. CDR1 and CDR2 from the germline V gene are SGDLS and YYNGEE. CDR3 loop: CASSVGGSYNEQFF. The CDR3 bases are TGTGCCAGCAGCGTAGGCGGCTCCTACAATGAGCAGTTCTTC.

The chain has TRBV5-4 and TRBJ2-7, with D possibly being TRBD1 (6 bases). Germline values: CDR1 SGHNT, CDR2 YYREEE (reference sequence). CDR3 length equals 13 residues. The V gene lost 5 bases and the J gene lost 5 bases, with 14 bases spanning the gap. CDR3 coding DNA: TGTGCCAGCAGGGATACAGGGAATCACGAGCAGTACTTC. Protein: CASRDTGNHEQYF.

This clone was observed a few times. CDR3 in DNA: TGTGCCACCAGCTCACCGGGGTCTTGGGAAAAACTGTTTTTT. It codes for CATSSPGSWEKLFF. This rearrangement joins TRBV15 to TRBJ1-4; D uncertain. V was clipped by 5 bases and J by 8 bases, with 15 bases between them. This CDR3 comprises 14 residues. Germline V CDR1 and CDR2: LNHNV, YYDKDF (reference sequence).

The V gene is TRBV18, the J gene TRBJ2-3; TRBD2 might be the D (5 bases). The germline V gene encodes CDR1 KGHSH and CDR2 LQKENI. The V end lost 3 bases, the J end lost 2 bases, and 12 bases lay between the germline ends. The CDR3 is 15 residues long. Here the CDR3 DNA reads TGTGCCAGCTCACCTCTCTTGGACTCCACAGATACGCAGTATTTT. Translating it yields CASSPLLDSTDTQYF.

The chain couples TRBV2 to TRBJ2-3; D is possibly TRBD2 (5 bases). The CDR3 extends over 14 amino acids. Germline values: CDR1 SNHLY, CDR2 FYNNEI. The V end was cut by 7 bases, the J end by 1 base, with 12 bases between. This chain's CDR3 is CASKAGSGTDTQYF. CDR3 in DNA: TGTGCCAGCAAGGCGGGTAGTGGCACAGATACGCAGTATTTT.

V gene TRBV29-1 combines with J gene TRBJ2-2; D call uncertain. Per germline, CDR1 SQVTM and CDR2 ANQGSEA. V dropped 7 bases and J dropped 0 bases, with 6 bases sitting between them. The CDR3 runs 12 residues. The CDR3 loop is CSGAANTGELFF. The CDR3 DNA follows: TGCAGCGGGGCAGCGAACACCGGGGAGCTGTTTTTT.

This clone was detected once. DNA of the CDR3: TGTGCCAGAAGCTCCAACAAGCGGACCACCGGGGAGCTGTTTTTT. Translating it yields CARSSNKRTTGELFF. The V and J genes are TRBV5-3 and TRBJ2-2; TRBD2 might be the D (5 bases). TRBV5-3 is classed as an ORF, of uncertain function. The CDR3 runs 15 residues. Trimming left V 3 bases short and J 4 bases short, with 13 bases between.

The chain couples TRBV7-9 to TRBJ1-2, with D maybe TRBD1 (5 bases). Per the germline V gene, CDR1 is SEHNR and CDR2 is FQNEAQ (reference sequence). V was pared by 5 bases and J by 8 bases, with 15 bases between. The CDR3 is 13 residues long. CDR3 loop: CASSSSPGEGYTF. The DNA of the CDR3 is TGTGCCAGCAGCAGCAGTCCGGGGGAGGGCTACACCTTC.

The chain combines TRBV18 with TRBJ1-2, with 7 positions matching TRBD1. This CDR3 is built from 14 residues. V was clipped by 3 bases and J by 0 bases; unmatched bases: 1. Germline V CDR1 and CDR2: KGHSH, LQKENI. The CDR3 reads CASSPGTANYGYTF. CDR3 in DNA: TGTGCCAGCTCACCTGGGACAGCTAACTATGGCTACACCTTC.

This clone occurred a few times. The chain carries TRBV5-1 and TRBJ2-7; TRBD2 matches at 8 bases. The ends lost 2 bases at V and 4 bases at J; junction bases unmatched: 5. CDR1 and CDR2 (germline): SGHRS, YFSETQ. The CDR3 loop spans 14 amino acids. The CDR3 loop reads CASSLQAGEYEQYF. In nucleotides, the CDR3 is TGCGCCAGCAGCTTACAAGCGGGAGAATACGAGCAGTACTTC.

CDR3 amino acids: CASSPLSGGPSTDTQYF. The DNA of the CDR3 is TGTGCCAGCTCACCACTCAGCGGCGGGCCTAGCACAGATACGCAGTATTTT. The rearrangement uses TRBV18 and TRBJ2-3; tentative D call: TRBD2 (5 bases). The germline V gene has CDR1 KGHSH and CDR2 LQKENI. This CDR3 has 17 amino acids. Trimming pared 1 base from V and 0 bases from J, leaving 14 bases between.

This clone appeared once. V gene TRBV7-2 combines with J gene TRBJ2-1; 7 bases map to TRBD2. The V segment lost 3 bases and the J segment 2 bases; nucleotides outside the gene matches: 7. Germline-derived CDR1 and CDR2 are SGHTA and FQGNSA. The CDR3 consists of 16 residues. CDR3 in DNA: TGTGCCAGCAGCTTCCGAGGGAGGGCCCCCTACAATGAGCAGTTCTTC. As protein: CASSFRGRAPYNEQFF.

J is TRBJ2-7 and V is TRBV19; tentatively, D is TRBD1 (5 bases). Germline assignment: CDR1 LNHDA and CDR2 SQIVND (reference sequence). The CDR3 loop spans 15 amino acids. V lost 3 bases, J lost 2 bases, and 14 bases lay in between. CDR3 bases: TGTGCCAGTAGTATTGGGGCCACTCATCCCTACGAGCAGTACTTC. Protein: CASSIGATHPYEQYF.